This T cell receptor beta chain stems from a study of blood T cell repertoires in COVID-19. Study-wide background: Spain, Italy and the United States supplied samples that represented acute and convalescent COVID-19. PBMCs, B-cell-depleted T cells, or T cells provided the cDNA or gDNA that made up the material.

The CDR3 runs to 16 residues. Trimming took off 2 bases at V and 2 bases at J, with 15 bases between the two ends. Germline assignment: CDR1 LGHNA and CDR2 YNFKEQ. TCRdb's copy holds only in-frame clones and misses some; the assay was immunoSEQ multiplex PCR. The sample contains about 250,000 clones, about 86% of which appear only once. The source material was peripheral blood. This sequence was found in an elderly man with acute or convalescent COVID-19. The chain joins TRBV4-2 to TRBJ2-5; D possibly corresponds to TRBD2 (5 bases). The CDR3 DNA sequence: TGTGCCAGCAGCCAACGTGGACTTCCGACACAAGAGACCCAGTACTTC. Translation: CASSQRGLPTQETQYF.